The 20 T cell receptor beta chains below all came from one sample that was sequenced in a study of blood T cells in healthy people across ages. PCR was performed a second time for roughly 7 to 12 cycles using a sample-barcoded 5' primer and a J-beta primer mix. TCRdb re-called the 5' RACE reads through MiXCR, storing one row per CDR3 protein. The sample holds 700,000 to 850,000 distinct CDR3 sequences; about 37% are singletons and the top ten take roughly 13%. Sequencing used blood. Receptor source: a young man in good health.

V usage is TRBV7-9 and J usage is TRBJ1-2, with D possibly being TRBD1 (6 bases). From germline, CDR1 is SEHNR and CDR2 FQNEAQ (reference sequence). This CDR3 has 16 residues. The germline V and J ends were trimmed by 3 bases and 4 bases, with 18 bases remaining between them. The CDR3 sequence is CASSFPPKDRLYGYTF. As DNA, the CDR3 is TGTGCCAGCAGCTTCCCCCCTAAAGACAGGCTCTATGGCTACACCTTC.

This clonotype was seen ten or more times. This chain links TRBV7-2 with TRBJ2-1; D might be TRBD1 (6 bases). In germline, CDR1 is SGHTA, CDR2 FQGNSA. This CDR3 spans 14 amino acids. V was pared by 7 bases and J by 5 bases, with 15 bases between. The CDR3 is CASNRGQLNNEQFF. DNA for the CDR3: TGTGCCAGCAACCGAGGACAGCTGAACAATGAGCAGTTCTTC.

This clonotype was observed at least ten times. This sequence joins TRBV5-1 and TRBJ2-1; D gene unclear. Germline CDR1 SGHRS, CDR2 YFSETQ. The length of the CDR3 is 15 residues. V shed 0 bases and J shed 4 bases, with 11 bases lying between them. CDR3 sequence reads: CASSLEVAAYNEQFF. CDR3 nucleotide sequence: TGCGCCAGCAGCTTGGAGGTCGCGGCGTACAATGAGCAGTTCTTC.

The chain links TRBV6-2 or TRBV6-3 to TRBJ2-3, with D possibly called TRBD1 or TRBD2 (6 bases each). Trimming took off 5 bases at V and 11 bases at J, with 29 bases between the two ends. The CDR3 is 17 residues long. CDR1 and CDR2 (germline): MNHEY, SVGEGT. CDR3 residues: CASSREPGGTKSGLQYF. The CDR3 DNA sequence: TGTGCCAGCAGTCGTGAACCAGGAGGGACAAAATCCGGGTTGCAGTATTTT.

This clonotype was found many times. The rearrangement links TRBV7-3 to TRBJ2-1; D ambiguous. Deletions cut 2 bases from V and 4 bases from J, with 3 bases between. This CDR3 region has 12 residues. Germline V gene data show CDR1 as SGHTA and CDR2 as FQGTGA. CDR3 amino acids: CASSLLYNEQFF. The CDR3 bases are TGTGCCAGCAGCTTACTTTACAATGAGCAGTTCTTC.

J is TRBJ2-1 and V is TRBV10-3, with D possibly being TRBD2 (7 bases). Per germline, CDR1 ENHRY and CDR2 SYGVKD. With 4 bases removed from V and 1 base from J, the gap between germline ends came to 14 bases. The CDR3 covers 16 residues. The CDR3 reads CAISGAGRGSYNEQFF. As DNA, the CDR3 is TGTGCCATCAGTGGAGCGGGGAGGGGGTCCTACAATGAGCAGTTCTTC.

The V and J genes are TRBV27 and TRBJ1-1; 8 nucleotides agree with TRBD1. CDR1 is MNHEY and CDR2 is SMNVEV in the germline V gene (reference sequence). Trimming cost V 2 bases and J 5 bases; bases outside gene matches: 10. This CDR3 comprises 16 residues. The CDR3 DNA reads TGTGCCAGCAGTTTAAATAGGAGACAGGGGAGGACTGAAGCTTTCTTT. Translated: CASSLNRRQGRTEAFF.

This clonotype has at least ten counts. The chain couples TRBV6-5 to TRBJ2-3, with D possibly being TRBD1 or TRBD2 (5 bases each). V was trimmed by 8 bases and J by 2 bases, leaving 11 bases between them. Germline CDR1 and CDR2: MNHEY and SVGAGI. This CDR3 contains 13 residues. The CDR3: CASRDQNTDTQYF. The CDR3 region has the DNA TGTGCCAGCCGGGACCAAAACACAGATACGCAGTATTTT.

This clonotype was observed once. The chain recombines TRBV5-1 with TRBJ2-7; TRBD1 agrees at 10 bases. CDR3 length: 16 residues. The ends lost 3 bases at V and 7 bases at J; junction bases unmatched: 13. Germline CDR1 SGHRS, CDR2 YFSETQ. The CDR3 loop is CASSWSGTGVYNEQYF. The CDR3 region has the DNA TGCGCCAGCAGCTGGTCCGGGACAGGGGTTTACAATGAGCAGTACTTC.

Comment on this clonotype: A much larger clone is a single base away; this may be a read error. The chain carries TRBV20-1 and TRBJ1-2; D not certain. Germline CDR1 DFQATT, CDR2 SNEGSKA (reference sequence). The CDR3 has 13 amino acids. The DNA for the CDR3 is TGCAGTGCTAGCAGCGTTATGGACTATGGCCACACCTTC. Amino acid sequence: CSASSVMDYGHTF.

This clonotype was seen once. At one end, the junction sequence differs from germline, possibly due to a read error. CDR3 protein: CASSFDRGADTRYF. In DNA form, the CDR3 reads TGTGCCAGCAGCTTCGACAGGGGGGCAGATACGCGGTATTTT. This rearrangement joins TRBV7-2 to TRBJ2-3; TRBD1 matches 9 bases. Germline loops: CDR1 SGHTA, CDR2 FQGNSA. This CDR3 has 14 residues.

This clonotype was detected many times. The J gene is TRBJ2-7, the V gene TRBV20-1; D may match TRBD1 or TRBD2 (5 bases each). The CDR3 has 14 residues. Germline V gene lookup returns CDR1 DFQATT and CDR2 SNEGSKA (reference sequence). The V and J ends lost 3 bases and 5 bases respectively, with 17 bases between them. The CDR3 is CSASGTLQSHEQYF. The DNA for the CDR3 is TGCAGTGCTAGCGGGACCCTTCAATCCCACGAGCAGTACTTC.

V and J are TRBV20-1 and TRBJ2-1; 11 nucleotides line up with TRBD1. The better agreement between TRBJ2-7 and the DNA end casts doubt on the J call. The CDR3 is 18 residues long. Germline V gene lookup returns CDR1 DFQATT and CDR2 SNEGSKA (reference sequence). In DNA, the CDR3 is TGCAGTGCTAGAGGCTGGGACAGGGGGGGCAGCTCCTACAATGAGCAGTACTTC. Protein: CSARGWDRGGSSYNEQYF.

This clonotype was observed a single time. The chain carries TRBV19 and TRBJ1-5, with unresolved D. The V end was cut by 4 bases, the J end by 9 bases, with 19 bases between. Germline V CDR1 and CDR2: LNHDA, SQIVND (reference sequence). This CDR3 region has 15 residues. The DNA of the CDR3 is TGTGCCAGTAGTACCCGGACGGACTTAGGAGGGCCCCAGCATTTT. Its translation is CASSTRTDLGGPQHF.

There are a few counts of this clonotype. The CDR3 is CSARAPASPSYEQYF. The CDR3 DNA reads TGCAGTGCTAGAGCCCCGGCTTCGCCCTCCTACGAGCAGTACTTC. The chain has TRBV20-1 and TRBJ2-7; D not certain. The CDR3 has 15 amino acids. Per germline, CDR1 DFQATT and CDR2 SNEGSKA (reference sequence). Trimming left V 1 base short and J 0 bases short, with 13 bases between.

The V call is TRBV21-1, the J call TRBJ2-5; the table's D call of TRBD2 was not tested on the DNA. TRBV21-1 is a listed pseudogene. This CDR3 spans 13 amino acids. DNA of the CDR3: TGTGCCAGCTATACGGGAGTCCAAGAGACCCAGTACTTC. It codes for CASYTGVQETQYF.

This clonotype was picked up a small number of times. V gene TRBV12-3 or TRBV12-4 combines with J gene TRBJ2-7; perhaps TRBD1 as D (6 bases). CDR3 length: 15 amino acids. V lost 7 bases and J lost 0, with 16 bases in between. The CDR3 region has the DNA TGTGCCAGCACCCGCTCCGGGACAAACTCCTACGAGCAGTACTTC. Residues: CASTRSGTNSYEQYF.

The count of this clonotype is one. The gene calls are TRBV11-2 and TRBJ1-1, with D tentatively TRBD1 (6 bases). From germline, CDR1 is SGHAT and CDR2 FQNNGV. Trimming left V 4 bases short and J 6 bases short, with 12 bases between. The CDR3 runs to 13 residues. The CDR3 DNA is TGTGCCAGCAGCTGGGGGCCTTACGCTGAAGCTTTCTTT. Translating gives CASSWGPYAEAFF.

This clonotype was seen more than once but under ten times. The rearrangement joins TRBV6-2 or TRBV6-3 to TRBJ1-1, with D uncertain. The germline V and J ends were trimmed by 2 bases and 5 bases, with 15 bases remaining between them. This CDR3 contains 15 residues. CDR1 and CDR2 (germline): MNHEY, SVGEGT. CDR3 DNA: TGTGCCAGCAGTTACCACCCGGGGAGGGTTACTGAAGCTTTCTTT. Residues: CASSYHPGRVTEAFF.

As to this clonotype: This could be a read error, since a much larger clone is one nucleotide away. The rearrangement uses TRBV7-9 and TRBJ2-7, with D tentatively TRBD2 (7 bases). Per germline, CDR1 SEHNR and CDR2 FQNEAQ (reference sequence). The CDR3 length is 12 residues. CDR3 residues: CTSRGASYEQYF. The CDR3 DNA follows: TGTACCAGCCGGGGGGCCTCCTACGAGCAGTACTTC. Full variable domain (remainder filled in from reference TRBV7-9 and TRBJ2-7): DTGVSQNPRHKITKRGQNVTFRCDPISEHNRLYWYRQTLGQGPEFLTYFQNEAQLEKSRLLSDRFSAERPKGSFSTLEIQRTEQGDSAMYLCTSRGASYEQYFGPGTRLTVT.